This passage covers 18 T cell receptor beta chains from one sample sequenced in a study of shared clonotypes between healthy human individuals. Some clones are missing from TCRdb's copy, which holds only in-frame ones; the method was immunoSEQ multiplex PCR. The sample lists about a million clones; around three quarters were seen once. Sample: memory CD4+ T cells from PBMCs. Subset given: CD45RA-negative fraction. Every receptor here comes from a man between 18 and 29 years old in good health. Some clones in this sample may be carry-over from other donors' samples.

Notes on this clone: The identical CDR3 is also encoded by other nucleotide sequences in the sample. The chain joins TRBV7-2 to TRBJ2-7; D not resolved. CDR1 and CDR2 from the germline V gene are SGHTA and FQGNSA. The CDR3 has 13 amino acids. V was cut by 4 bases and J by 3 bases, with 10 bases left in between. In nucleotides, the CDR3 is TGTGCCAGCAGCTCCGGCCCAGGCTACGAGCAGTACTTC. Its translation: CASSSGPGYEQYF.

The chain recombines TRBV20-1 with TRBJ2-5; no firm D call. Germline V gene lookup returns CDR1 DFQATT and CDR2 SNEGSKA (reference sequence). Trimming pared 3 bases from V and 4 bases from J, leaving 6 bases between. The CDR3 totals 11 residues. The CDR3: CSARRRETQYF. Written as DNA, the CDR3 is TGCAGTGCTAGGAGGCGAGAGACCCAGTACTTC.

Regarding this clone: A clone one base away is much larger, so this may be a read error. V is TRBV9 and J is TRBJ2-5; 14 bases are a match to TRBD2. Near its end, the DNA agrees better with TRBJ2-7, so the J call may be wrong. Per the germline V gene, CDR1 is SGDLS and CDR2 is YYNGEE. The CDR3 runs to 17 residues. CDR3 in amino acids: CASSAGTSGSSSYEQYF. The CDR3 nucleotides are TGTGCCAGCAGCGCAGGGACTAGCGGGAGTAGCTCCTACGAGCAGTACTTC.

The genes are TRBV5-1 and TRBJ1-3, with D perhaps matching TRBD1 (5 bases). CDR3 length: 14 amino acids. V lost 2 bases and J lost 6, with 12 bases in between. Germline-derived CDR1 and CDR2 are SGHRS and YFSETQ. Here the CDR3 DNA reads TGCGCCAGCAGCTTTGGGCAGGGTCAAAACACCATATATTTT. Translating gives CASSFGQGQNTIYF.

The gene calls are TRBV5-8 and TRBJ1-4; TRBD1 might be the D (6 bases). V was shortened by 4 bases and J by 2 bases, with 18 bases between the two germline ends. The CDR3 runs 17 residues. Germline CDR1 and CDR2: SGHTS and YDEGEE. CDR3 DNA sequence: TGTGCCAGCAGCCCCGGCTGGAGGGGGTCGACTAATGAAAAACTGTTTTTT. Protein: CASSPGWRGSTNEKLFF. The entire variable domain, with the rest obtained from reference TRBV5-8 and TRBJ1-4, is as follows: EAGVTQSPTHLIKTRGQQATLRCSPISGHTSVYWYQQALGLGLQFLLWYDEGEERNRGNFPPRFSGRQFPNYSSELNVNALELEDSALYLCASSPGWRGSTNEKLFFGSGTQLSVL.

This clone has more than one count but fewer than ten. The chain is built from TRBV18 and TRBJ2-7, with 11 positions matching TRBD1. Trimming at V came to 0 bases and at J to 3 bases, leaving 7 bases not matched to a gene. Per germline, CDR1 KGHSH and CDR2 LQKENI. The CDR3 is 17 amino acids. The CDR3 sequence is CASSPPALDRGLYEQYF. The CDR3 nucleotides read TGTGCCAGCTCACCACCTGCTTTGGACAGGGGGCTCTACGAGCAGTACTTC.

This sequence joins TRBV5-4 and TRBJ2-1; 14 positions agree with TRBD2. In germline, CDR1 is SGHNT, CDR2 YYREEE (reference sequence). Losses at the gene ends were 0 bases for V and 6 bases for J; bases not matched to a gene: 2. This CDR3 has 16 amino acids. The CDR3 loop is CASSLGTSGRSNEQFF. The CDR3 coding sequence is TGTGCCAGCAGCTTGGGGACTAGCGGGAGGTCCAATGAGCAGTTCTTC. The full variable domain, completed using reference TRBV5-4 and TRBJ2-1, is ETGVTQSPTHLIKTRGQQVTLRCSSQSGHNTVSWYQQALGQGPQFIFQYYREEENGRGNFPPRFSGLQFPNYSSELNVNALELDDSALYLCASSLGTSGRSNEQFFGPGTRLTVL.

Details on this clone: A read error is possible here, since a much larger clone lies one base away. This chain connects TRBV2 to TRBJ2-6, with no clear D. Germline values: CDR1 SNHLY, CDR2 FYNNEI. CDR3 length equals 12 residues. Trimming pared 5 bases from V and 1 base from J, leaving 0 bases between. The CDR3 sequence is CASSSGANVLTF. DNA for the CDR3: TGTGCCAGCAGTTCTGGGGCCAACGTCCTGACTTTC.

V usage is TRBV7-8 and J usage is TRBJ2-2, with D hard to call. This CDR3 is built from 15 residues. V gave up 2 bases and J gave up 5 bases, with 12 bases separating them. The germline CDR1 and CDR2 sequences are SGHVS and FQNEAQ. The CDR3 reads CASSLRGIETGELFF. The CDR3 bases are TGTGCCAGCAGCTTACGTGGGATCGAGACCGGGGAGCTGTTTTTT.

As for this clone: Distinct nucleotide sequences in the sample also encode this CDR3. V usage is TRBV6-5 and J usage is TRBJ2-7; 7 bases are a match to TRBD1. The CDR3 is 12 residues long. Germline V gene lookup returns CDR1 MNHEY and CDR2 SVGAGI. V was pared by 9 bases and J by 2 bases, with 4 bases of the junction left unmatched. The CDR3 DNA sequence: TGTGCCAGTCGACAGGGAACCTACGAGCAGTACTTC. Translation gives CASRQGTYEQYF.

V and J are TRBV4-2 and TRBJ2-7; D could derive from TRBD1 or TRBD2 (6 bases each). Trimming cost V 1 base and J 4 bases, with 11 bases left between them. There are 14 residues in the CDR3. Looked up from germline, CDR1 is LGHNA and CDR2 is YNFKEQ. The CDR3 spells CASSQAGGQYEQYF. CDR3 coding DNA: TGTGCCAGCAGCCAAGCCGGGGGCCAATACGAGCAGTACTTC.

The chain uses TRBV2 and TRBJ2-7; 9 nucleotides match TRBD1. The CDR3 totals 15 residues. In germline, CDR1 is SNHLY, CDR2 FYNNEI. J lost 5 bases, V lost 11 bases, and 16 bases had no gene match. For the CDR3, the DNA is TGTGCCTCTTTTCAGGGGGGGGACAGGGTCCACGAGCAGTACTTC. Its translation is CASFQGGDRVHEQYF.

The V call is TRBV30, the J call TRBJ2-7; D gene ambiguous. The CDR3 length is 13 residues. V gave up 1 base and J gave up 5 bases, with 12 bases separating them. Germline CDR1 and CDR2: GTSNPN and SVGIG (reference sequence). The CDR3 nucleotides are TGTGCCTGGAGTGCACGGAGCCACAACGAGCAGTACTTC. Translation gives CAWSARSHNEQYF.

This chain uses TRBV2 with TRBJ2-7; D could derive from TRBD1 or TRBD2 (7 bases each). The germline V and J ends were trimmed by 3 bases and 2 bases, with 11 bases remaining between them. The CDR3 has 14 residues. Germline lookup yields CDR1 SNHLY and CDR2 FYNNEI. The CDR3 DNA sequence: TGTGCCAGCAGTGATCAGGGGGGGACCTACGAGCAGTACTTC. Amino acid sequence: CASSDQGGTYEQYF.

The chain links TRBV11-2 to TRBJ2-7, with D maybe TRBD2 (6 bases). With 1 base removed from V and 0 bases from J, the gap between germline ends came to 7 bases. This CDR3 contains 14 residues. Germline V gene sequence: CDR1 SGHAT, CDR2 FQNNGV. CDR3 sequence: CASSLVTSSYEQYF. The CDR3 coding sequence is TGTGCCAGCAGCTTAGTGACTAGCTCCTACGAGCAGTACTTC. Variable domain in full (rest from reference TRBV11-2 and TRBJ2-7): EAGVAQSPRYKIIEKRQSVAFWCNPISGHATLYWYQQILGQGPKLLIQFQNNGVVDDSQLPKDRFSAERLKGVDSTLKIQPAKLEDSAVYLCASSLVTSSYEQYFGPGTRLTVT.

V gene TRBV5-5 combines with J gene TRBJ1-3; D is undetermined. V lost 5 bases to trimming and J lost 0 bases, with 18 bases between them. The CDR3 is 17 amino acids. Germline V CDR1 and CDR2: SGHKS, YYEKEE (reference sequence). CDR3 protein: CASSSGDTGFSGNTIYF. CDR3 sequence (DNA): TGTGCCAGCAGTTCGGGCGACACGGGATTCTCTGGAAACACCATATATTTT.

The chain has TRBV30 and TRBJ1-2; possibly TRBD1 for D (5 bases). The germline gives CDR1 GTSNPN, CDR2 SVGIG (reference sequence). The CDR3 totals 14 residues. Trimming stripped 4 bases from V and 3 bases from J, with 15 bases between. The CDR3 coding sequence is TGTGCCTGGACTCAGGGCCTCGGCGACTATGGCTACACCTTC. Protein product: CAWTQGLGDYGYTF.

This clone was seen only once. The chain has TRBV5-6 and TRBJ1-4; D is possibly TRBD1 (5 bases). Trimming stripped 4 bases from V and 11 bases from J, with 18 bases between. Germline V gene sequence: CDR1 SGHDT, CDR2 YYEEEE. The CDR3 contains 14 residues. The CDR3 bases are TGTGCCAGCAGCCCTGACAGACATGGTGCTAAACTGTTTTTT. Protein product: CASSPDRHGAKLFF.